These 28 T cell receptor beta chains were sequenced from one sample in a study of CD8 T cells in ankylosing spondylitis. Via MiXCR, TCRdb re-called the 5' RACE reads, giving one row per CDR3 protein. The table shows some 270,000 distinct CDR3 sequences, with more than 25% occurring only once. Sequenced sample: blood, either unsorted or a sorted T cell fraction (not recorded which). These receptors were taken from a male donor with ankylosing spondylitis or in good health (not recorded which).

CDR3 sequence reads: CAISESTHANAEAFF. DNA for the CDR3: TGTGCCATCAGTGAGTCGACACACGCTAACGCTGAAGCTTTCTTT. The J gene is TRBJ1-1, the V gene TRBV10-3; no reliable D call. Germline-derived CDR1 and CDR2 are ENHRY and SYGVKD. CDR3 length: 15 residues. The V end lost 0 bases, the J end lost 6 bases, and 14 bases lay between the germline ends.

This clonotype was counted between two and nine times. The chain joins TRBV12-3 or TRBV12-4 to TRBJ2-5; perhaps D is TRBD1 or TRBD2 (5 bases each). Trimming removed 8 bases at V and 4 bases at J, with 14 bases between. The CDR3 runs 13 residues. The CDR3 loop is CASRDGGPETQYF. In DNA, the CDR3 is TGTGCCAGCCGGGACGGCGGCCCAGAGACCCAGTACTTC.

This sequence joins TRBV29-1 and TRBJ2-3; D remains unclear. Germline V gene sequence: CDR1 SQVTM, CDR2 ANQGSEA. The CDR3 has 10 amino acids. Trimming took 1 base from V and 11 from J, leaving 7 bases between them. The CDR3 bases are TGCAGCGTTGAAGTTCAGAAGCAGTATTTT. Its protein product is CSVEVQKQYF.

This clonotype was counted only a few times. V usage is TRBV29-1 and J usage is TRBJ2-7; D is uncertain. V lost 6 bases to trimming and J lost 6 bases, with 12 bases between them. Germline assignment: CDR1 SQVTM and CDR2 ANQGSEA. The CDR3 has 11 residues. CDR3 residues: CSVERIGEQYF. In nucleotides, the CDR3 is TGCAGCGTGGAGAGGATCGGCGAGCAGTACTTC.

This clonotype came up a few times. The gene calls are TRBV20-1 and TRBJ1-3, with a possible D match to TRBD1 (6 bases). Germline lookup yields CDR1 DFQATT and CDR2 SNEGSKA (reference sequence). V lost 3 bases, J lost 5 bases, and 11 bases lay in between. The CDR3 contains 13 residues. The CDR3 bases are TGCAGTGCTAGGGACAGTAGGCGAAACACCATATATTTT. Translation gives CSARDSRRNTIYF.

The genes are TRBV5-1 and TRBJ2-1, with TRBD1 identical over 7 bases. This CDR3 has 17 residues. V shed 0 bases and J 4 bases; nucleotides not matched to a gene: 10. Germline CDR1 is SGHRS and CDR2 is YFSETQ. CDR3 sequence: CASSLDGPAGGYNEQFF. As DNA, the CDR3 is TGCGCCAGCAGCTTGGACGGGCCGGCAGGGGGTTACAATGAGCAGTTCTTC. The variable domain in full, with the rest retrieved from reference TRBV5-1 and TRBJ2-1, is KAGVTQTPRYLIKTRGQQVTLSCSPISGHRSVSWYQQTPGQGLQFLFEYFSETQRNKGNFPGRFSGRQFSNSRSEMNVSTLELGDSALYLCASSLDGPAGGYNEQFFGPGTRLTVL.

The V and J genes are TRBV10-3 and TRBJ1-2; D is undetermined. The CDR3 sequence is 15 residues long. Germline assignment: CDR1 ENHRY and CDR2 SYGVKD. The V end lost 0 bases, the J end lost 4 bases, and 12 bases lay between the germline ends. DNA for the CDR3: TGTGCCATCAGTGAGTCCCCGACGGCCACCTATGGCTACACCTTC. It encodes CAISESPTATYGYTF.

There are a few counts of this clonotype. The V call is TRBV12-3 or TRBV12-4, the J call TRBJ1-1, with D unresolved. CDR3 length equals 13 residues. Deletions cut 7 bases from V and 4 bases from J, with 13 bases between. The CDR3 reads CASTQWDATEAFF. The CDR3 DNA reads TGTGCCAGCACCCAGTGGGATGCCACTGAAGCTTTCTTT.

The chain is built from TRBV20-1 and TRBJ2-1; 8 bases fit TRBD1. In germline, CDR1 is DFQATT, CDR2 SNEGSKA (reference sequence). The CDR3 loop spans 13 amino acids. V gave up 6 bases and J gave up 12 bases; unmatched junction bases: 13. The CDR3 is CSARTGIEVGQFF. In DNA, the CDR3 is TGCAGTGCCAGGACAGGGATCGAAGTGGGGCAGTTCTTC.

This clonotype was observed a single time. The chain carries TRBV20-1 and TRBJ2-5; 8 nucleotides line up with TRBD1. In germline, CDR1 is DFQATT, CDR2 SNEGSKA (reference sequence). This CDR3 is built from 13 residues. V gave up 6 bases and J gave up 1 base; unmatched junction bases: 4. In nucleotides, the CDR3 is TGCAGTGCGACAGGGGCCACCCAAGAGACCCAGTACTTC. This sequence encodes CSATGATQETQYF.

In this sample, this clonotype turned up once. The V and J genes are TRBV25-1 and TRBJ2-1; 12 bases line up with TRBD1. After removal of 6 bases from V and 8 bases from J, the junction contained 2 bases not matched to a gene. The CDR3 consists of 13 residues. Germline V gene lookup returns CDR1 MGHDK and CDR2 SYGVNS. Here the CDR3 reads CASRGTGGDEQFF. The CDR3 DNA reads as TGTGCCAGCAGGGGGACAGGGGGCGATGAGCAGTTCTTC. The full variable domain, with the rest looked up from reference TRBV25-1 and TRBJ2-1, is EADIYQTPRYLVIGTGKKITLECSQTMGHDKMYWYQQDPGMELHLIHYSYGVNSTEKGDLSSESTVSRIRTEHFPLTLESARPSHTSQYLCASRGTGGDEQFFGPGTRLTVL.

The chain's CDR3 is CSAGADPNPNTEAFF. The CDR3, as DNA: TGCAGTGCTGGGGCCGATCCCAACCCGAACACTGAAGCTTTCTTT. The chain combines TRBV20-1 with TRBJ1-1; the D gene is possibly TRBD1 (5 bases). This CDR3 contains 15 residues. Germline lookup yields CDR1 DFQATT and CDR2 SNEGSKA (reference sequence). Trimming pared 5 bases from V and 1 base from J, leaving 17 bases between.

V and J are TRBV18 and TRBJ2-1, with a possible D match to TRBD1 (5 bases). Deletions cut 6 bases from V and 0 bases from J, with 12 bases between. The CDR3 covers 15 residues. The germline CDR1 and CDR2 sequences are KGHSH and LQKENI. The CDR3 region has the DNA TGTGCCAGCTCCCGACAGCCGAGCTCCTACAATGAGCAGTTCTTC. Translating gives CASSRQPSSYNEQFF.

This clonotype was seen a few times. The rearrangement links TRBV27 to TRBJ1-6; no clear D gene. Per germline, CDR1 MNHEY and CDR2 SMNVEV (reference sequence). CDR3 length equals 14 residues. Trimming left V 7 bases short and J 0 bases short, with 7 bases between. CDR3 nucleotide sequence: TGTGCCAGCACCGTGGGCTCCTATAATTCACCCCTCCACTTT. The encoded protein is CASTVGSYNSPLHF.

The gene calls are TRBV6-6 and TRBJ2-1; TRBD1 matches at 8 bases. Germline V gives CDR1 MNHNY, CDR2 SVGAGI (reference sequence). The CDR3 contains 13 residues. The junction had 4 bases not matched to a gene; V was cut back by 6 bases and J by 6 bases. CDR3: CASSPTGGNEQFF. CDR3 DNA sequence: TGTGCCAGCAGCCCTACAGGGGGCAATGAGCAGTTCTTC.

The V gene is TRBV12-3 or TRBV12-4, the J gene TRBJ1-2; 8 nucleotides agree with TRBD1. The trim removed 0 bases at V and 0 bases at J, leaving 0 bases unmatched. The CDR3 has 15 amino acids. The CDR3 bases are TGTGCCAGCAGTTTAGCCAGGGGGCCTAACTATGGCTACACCTTC. It translates to CASSLARGPNYGYTF.

This clonotype was observed once. This rearrangement joins TRBV5-5 to TRBJ2-7; D not resolved. The CDR3 has 17 amino acids. Trimming cost V 2 bases and J 1 base, with 19 bases left between them. Germline V gene data show CDR1 as SGHKS and CDR2 as YYEKEE (reference sequence). CDR3 nucleotides: TGTGCCAGCAGCTTTCGGACGGGTACCTTGGGTTCCTACGAGCAGTACTTC. Encoded protein: CASSFRTGTLGSYEQYF.

The chain is built from TRBV7-2 and TRBJ2-1; D is uncertain. Germline V gene sequence: CDR1 SGHTA, CDR2 FQGNSA. The CDR3 totals 15 residues. Between the trimmed V and J ends, which lost 5 bases and 1 base, there was a span of 12 bases. In nucleotides, the CDR3 is TGTGCCAGCAGCCTCGGGCGAGCGTCCTACAATGAGCAGTTCTTC. Amino acid sequence: CASSLGRASYNEQFF. The variable domain in full, completed from reference TRBV7-2 and TRBJ2-1, reads GAGVSQSPSNKVTEKGKDVELRCDPISGHTALYWYRQSLGQGLEFLIYFQGNSAPDKSGLPSDRFSAERTGGSVSTLTIQRTQQEDSAVYLCASSLGRASYNEQFFGPGTRLTVL.

The gene calls are TRBV10-2 and TRBJ1-5, with TRBD1 as a possible D gene (5 bases). This CDR3 comprises 13 residues. Germline values: CDR1 WSHSY, CDR2 SAAADI. Trimming left V 4 bases short and J 6 bases short, with 10 bases between. The DNA of the CDR3 is TGCGCCAGCAGTGTGCAGGGCGTTCAGCCCCAGCATTTT. Residues: CASSVQGVQPQHF.

In this sample, this clonotype turned up a few times. This chain links TRBV20-1 with TRBJ2-5; D gene uncertain. CDR3 length: 15 amino acids. Between the trimmed V and J ends, which lost 2 bases and 1 base, there was a span of 14 bases. CDR1 DFQATT and CDR2 SNEGSKA come from the germline V gene (reference sequence). The CDR3 nucleotides read TGCAGTGCTAGACGCCCAGGTGTAGTCCAAGAGACCCAGTACTTC. Protein product: CSARRPGVVQETQYF.

V is TRBV7-3 and J is TRBJ2-7; 8 bases match TRBD2. CDR3 length: 13 amino acids. Germline trimming cut 11 bases from V and 0 bases from J; bases unmatched to any gene: 6. In germline, CDR1 is SGHTA, CDR2 FQGTGA. Written as DNA, the CDR3 is TGTGCCGGCCACGGGGGGGACTCCTACGAGCAGTACTTC. Translated: CAGHGGDSYEQYF.

The gene calls are TRBV7-9 and TRBJ2-7; 8 nucleotides line up with TRBD1. The V gene's germline CDR1 is SEHNR and CDR2 FQNEAQ (reference sequence). V lost 4 bases and J lost 7; bases outside the gene matches: 9. The CDR3 length is 14 residues. DNA for the CDR3: TGTGCCAGCAGCTCCGACAGGGGTACAGGGGAGCAGTACTTC. This encodes CASSSDRGTGEQYF.

This clonotype was counted between two and nine times. The chain joins TRBV20-1 to TRBJ2-5; D is uncertain. V was trimmed by 6 bases and J by 5 bases, leaving 16 bases between them. CDR3 length: 13 residues. Looked up from germline, CDR1 is DFQATT and CDR2 is SNEGSKA (reference sequence). In DNA form, the CDR3 reads TGCAGTGCCCCTACCCCCCCCGCGGAGACCCAGTACTTC. Translated: CSAPTPPAETQYF.

This clonotype was counted between two and nine times. CDR3 loop: CSAPLPTDHTDTQYF. The CDR3 DNA follows: TGCAGTGCTCCCCTCCCGACAGACCACACAGATACGCAGTATTTT. V gene TRBV20-1 combines with J gene TRBJ2-3, with a possible D match to TRBD1 (5 bases). CDR3 length equals 15 residues. CDR1 and CDR2 from the germline V gene are DFQATT and SNEGSKA (reference sequence). The V end was cut by 5 bases, the J end by 2 bases, with 17 bases between.

This clonotype was recorded many times. The rearrangement joins TRBV5-1 to TRBJ1-2, with TRBD1 matching 7 bases. V gave up 4 bases and J gave up 3 bases; unmatched junction bases: 3. This CDR3 is built from 13 residues. CDR1 and CDR2 (germline): SGHRS, YFSETQ. The CDR3 DNA reads TGCGCCAGCAGCGAGGGGACAGACTATGGCTACACCTTC. As protein: CASSEGTDYGYTF.

This clonotype was found a few times. This sequence joins TRBV12-3 or TRBV12-4 and TRBJ1-5, with D maybe TRBD1 (5 bases). Trimming took off 3 bases at V and 4 bases at J, with 10 bases between the two ends. CDR3 length: 14 amino acids. DNA for the CDR3: TGTGCCAGCAGTTTTACGGGACGGAATCAGCCCCAGCATTTT. Its translation is CASSFTGRNQPQHF.

The V and J genes are TRBV20-1 and TRBJ2-1; 10 bases are a match to TRBD1. The CDR3 consists of 14 residues. CDR1 is DFQATT and CDR2 is SNEGSKA in the germline V gene (reference sequence). J gave up 4 bases and V 4 bases, and 4 bases lay outside the gene matches. For the CDR3, the DNA is TGCAGTGCTACCGACAGGGGGCCATACAATGAGCAGTTCTTC. It yields the protein CSATDRGPYNEQFF.

The chain is built from TRBV29-1 and TRBJ2-7; TRBD2 matches at 9 bases. The CDR3 extends over 15 amino acids. J gave up 2 bases and V 0 bases, and 5 bases lay outside the gene matches. Germline loops: CDR1 SQVTM, CDR2 ANQGSEA. The CDR3 spells CSVEDRAGGPYEQYF. The DNA for the CDR3 is TGCAGCGTTGAAGATAGAGCGGGGGGCCCCTACGAGCAGTACTTC.